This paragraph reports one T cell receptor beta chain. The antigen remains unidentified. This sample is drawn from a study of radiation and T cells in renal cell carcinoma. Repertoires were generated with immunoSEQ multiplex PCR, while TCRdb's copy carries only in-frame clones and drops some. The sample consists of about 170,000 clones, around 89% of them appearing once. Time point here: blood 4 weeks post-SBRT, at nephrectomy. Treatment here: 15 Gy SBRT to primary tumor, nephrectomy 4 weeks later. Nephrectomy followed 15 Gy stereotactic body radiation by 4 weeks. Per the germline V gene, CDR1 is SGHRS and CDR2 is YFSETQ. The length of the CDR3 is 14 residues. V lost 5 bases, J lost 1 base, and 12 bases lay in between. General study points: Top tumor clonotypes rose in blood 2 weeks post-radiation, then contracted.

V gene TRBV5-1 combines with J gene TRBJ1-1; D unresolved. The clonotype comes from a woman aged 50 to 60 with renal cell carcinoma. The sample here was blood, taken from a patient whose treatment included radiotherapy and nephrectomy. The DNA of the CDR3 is TGCGCCAGCAGTGATAAGGCAGGGAACACTGAAGCTTTCTTT. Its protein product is CASSDKAGNTEAFF.